The rows below give T cell receptor beta chains drawn from one sample of a study of CD8 T cells in Susac syndrome. TCRdb re-analysed the immunoSEQ multiplex PCR reads in MiXCR, keeping a single row per CDR3 protein. The sample lists roughly 150,000 distinct CDR3 sequences, roughly 94% seen once, with roughly 0.19% in the top ten. Sequenced material: CD8+ T cells from PBMCs. These receptors originate from a human donor with multiple sclerosis. Each CDR3 is given with its conserved first and last residue. Fields, in order: D gene, clone size, V gene, J gene, CDR3 protein, CDR3 DNA. The D gene is left open where the match is weak. A clone size is listed for some rows: how often the clone was seen (once, few, many), or a class if it is expanded.

-	-	TRBV9	TRBJ1-1	CASSEGGGTEAFF	TGTGCCAGCAGCGAGGGGGGCGGCACTGAAGCTTTCTTT
-	-	TRBV9	TRBJ1-4	CASSVGRLGELFF	TGTGCCAGCAGCGTAGGCCGATTGGGAGAACTGTTTTTT
-	-	TRBV27	TRBJ1-2	CASTLSVVNDYGYTF	TGTGCCAGCACCCTCTCGGTAGTGAATGACTATGGCTACACCTTC
-	few	TRBV20-1	TRBJ2-7	CSARVRQDSSYEQYF	TGCAGTGCTAGGGTACGACAGGATAGCTCCTACGAGCAGTACTTC
-	-	TRBV7-6	TRBJ2-7	CASSAASSVTTYEQYF	TGTGCCAGCAGCGCAGCAAGTAGCGTAACAACCTACGAGCAGTACTTC
-	once	TRBV12-3/TRBV12-4	TRBJ2-5	CASRAGVGETQYF	TGTGCCAGCAGAGCCGGGGTAGGCGAGACCCAGTACTTC
TRBD1	-	TRBV2	TRBJ1-2	CASSDLDRTDPNYGYTF	TGTGCCAGCAGTGATCTGGACAGGACAGACCCTAACTATGGCTACACCTTC
-	-	TRBV20-1	TRBJ1-3	CSARALGSSGNTIYF	TGCAGTGCTAGAGCCCTGGGCTCCTCTGGAAACACCATATATTTT
TRBD1	once	TRBV2	TRBJ1-5	CASSPGQGYQPQHF	TGTGCCAGCAGCCCGGGACAGGGGTATCAGCCCCAGCATTTT
-	-	TRBV7-8	TRBJ2-3	CASSFPEGVTTQYF	TGTGCCAGCAGCTTCCCCGAGGGGGTGACTACGCAGTATTTT
-	-	TRBV12-3/TRBV12-4	TRBJ2-1	CASSLTSNEQFF	TGTGCCAGCAGTTTGACTAGCAATGAGCAGTTCTTC
-	-	TRBV27	TRBJ2-4	CASSPTGYGKNIQYF	TGTGCCAGCAGTCCAACAGGGTATGGCAAAAACATTCAGTACTTC
-	-	TRBV19	TRBJ2-3	CASSSRQSQDTQYF	TGTGCCAGTAGTTCTCGACAGTCCCAAGATACGCAGTATTTT
-	-	TRBV15	TRBJ2-1	CATSEGGGNEQFF	TGTGCCACCTCGGAGGGGGGCGGCAATGAGCAGTTCTTC
TRBD1	-	TRBV3-1	TRBJ2-1	CASSQAQGVLNEQFF	TGTGCCAGCAGCCAAGCTCAGGGGGTCCTCAATGAGCAGTTCTTC